The 10 T cell receptor beta chains given below trace back to one sample, sequenced in a study of blood T cell repertoires in COVID-19. Profiled with immunoSEQ multiplex PCR; TCRdb holds only in-frame clones, not every one. The profile covers 200,000 to 250,000 clones, with around 90% appearing a single time and approximately 10% taken by the ten largest. Sequencing was carried out using PBMCs or T cells enriched from blood (not recorded which). Every receptor here comes from a man aged 25-45 years who had recovered from COVID-19.

V usage is TRBV7-8 and J usage is TRBJ1-6; 7 bases map to TRBD1. The V and J ends lost 4 bases and 9 bases, in that order; junction bases with no gene match: 9. There are 15 residues in the CDR3. CDR1 SGHVS and CDR2 FQNEAQ come from the germline V gene. CDR3 sequence reads: CASSSYRGRGSPLHF. The CDR3 bases are TGTGCCAGCAGCTCGTACAGGGGAAGGGGTTCACCCCTCCACTTT.

The chain joins TRBV7-9 to TRBJ2-7; 11 bases map to TRBD2. The trim removed 4 bases at V and 4 bases at J, leaving 12 bases unmatched. The germline CDR1 and CDR2 sequences are SEHNR and FQNEAQ (reference sequence). The CDR3 loop spans 17 amino acids. The CDR3 protein is CASSSPPSGTSGYEQYF. CDR3 DNA: TGTGCCAGCAGCTCTCCCCCCTCCGGGACTAGCGGATACGAGCAGTACTTC. Full variable domain (missing parts from reference TRBV7-9 and TRBJ2-7): DTGVSQNPRHKITKRGQNVTFRCDPISEHNRLYWYRQTLGQGPEFLTYFQNEAQLEKSRLLSDRFSAERPKGSFSTLEIQRTEQGDSAMYLCASSSPPSGTSGYEQYFGPGTRLTVT.

The chain couples TRBV6-5 to TRBJ1-4; a weak D match, TRBD1 (5 bases). Germline CDR1 MNHEY, CDR2 SVGAGI. The CDR3 extends over 13 amino acids. V was shortened by 5 bases and J by 7 bases, with 11 bases between the two germline ends. The CDR3 loop is CASSPGPGEKLFF. The CDR3 coding sequence is TGTGCCAGCAGTCCAGGGCCCGGTGAAAAACTGTTTTTT.

This chain links TRBV11-2 with TRBJ2-7; D is possibly TRBD2 (6 bases). Germline values: CDR1 SGHAT, CDR2 FQNNGV. The germline V and J ends were trimmed by 2 bases and 0 bases, with 20 bases remaining between them. CDR3 size: 18 residues. CDR3: CASSLLTIREIASYEQYF. In nucleotides, the CDR3 is TGTGCCAGCAGCTTACTTACTATCCGGGAGATTGCCTCCTACGAGCAGTACTTC.

This chain uses TRBV19 with TRBJ2-7; D ambiguous. Germline V lookup: CDR1 LNHDA, CDR2 SQIVND (reference sequence). Trimming left V 5 bases short and J 2 bases short, with 13 bases between. This CDR3 is built from 14 residues. CDR3 loop: CASSPPHTTYEQYF. The DNA for the CDR3 is TGTGCCAGTAGTCCACCACACACTACCTACGAGCAGTACTTC. Together with reference TRBV19 and TRBJ2-7, the CDR3 gives the full variable domain: DGGITQSPKYLFRKEGQNVTLSCEQNLNHDAMYWYRQDPGQGLRLIYYSQIVNDFQKGDIAEGYSVSREKKESFPLTVTSAQKNPTAFYLCASSPPHTTYEQYFGPGTRLTVT.

This sequence joins TRBV5-1 and TRBJ2-2; 11 bases match TRBD2. The germline V gene has CDR1 SGHRS and CDR2 YFSETQ. After removal of 0 bases from V and 0 bases from J, the junction contained 4 bases not matched to a gene. CDR3 length: 18 residues. CDR3 coding DNA: TGCGCCAGCAGCTTGGTAGCGGGAGGGCCTACGAACACCGGGGAGCTGTTTTTT. Residues: CASSLVAGGPTNTGELFF.

The genes are TRBV4-3 and TRBJ1-2, with 7 bases matching TRBD1. The germline CDR1 and CDR2 sequences are LGHNA and YSLEER. The CDR3 runs to 16 residues. Trimming removed 3 bases from V and 5 bases from J; junction bases left unmatched: 12. The CDR3 protein is CASSQGSHGTAYGYTF. The CDR3 bases are TGCGCCAGCAGCCAGGGATCTCACGGGACAGCTTATGGCTACACCTTC.

The chain uses TRBV19 and TRBJ1-2, with D unresolved. This CDR3 is 14 amino acids long. Trimming stripped 6 bases from V and 7 bases from J, with 18 bases between. Germline lookup yields CDR1 LNHDA and CDR2 SQIVND (reference sequence). The DNA for the CDR3 is TGTGCCAGTAGCCCTACCCGAGGTTCGGGTGGCTACACCTTC. It translates to CASSPTRGSGGYTF.

The J gene is TRBJ2-7, the V gene TRBV30; 8 bases are shared with TRBD1. The junction had 9 bases not matched to a gene; V was cut back by 0 bases and J by 5 bases. CDR3 length: 15 residues. The germline V gene encodes CDR1 GTSNPN and CDR2 SVGIG (reference sequence). The CDR3 DNA reads as TGTGCCTGGAGTGTACCCGGACAGGGTAGGGACGAGCAGTACTTC. Translation: CAWSVPGQGRDEQYF.

V is TRBV3-1 (or the pseudogene TRBV3-2) and J is TRBJ1-3, with D possibly matching TRBD1 (6 bases). The ends were cut back, 0 bases at V and 3 bases at J, with 9 bases in the middle. Germline lookup yields CDR1 LGHDT and CDR2 YNNKEL (reference sequence). The CDR3 consists of 15 residues. The CDR3 sequence: CASSQDGGGGNTIYF. The CDR3 DNA reads TGTGCCAGCAGCCAAGATGGGGGCGGTGGAAACACCATATATTTT.